A selection of T cell receptor beta chains follows, all from one sample in a study of blood T cell repertoires in COVID-19. Measured with immunoSEQ multiplex PCR; TCRdb has only the in-frame clones, and not every one. Counted here are around 60,000 clones, roughly 90% occurring once; the ten biggest clones make up 9% to 9.5%. Sequenced input: peripheral blood. Receptors originate from a woman aged 80 or older with active COVID-19. Each CDR3 is given with its conserved first and last residue. Fields, in order: D gene, J gene, clone size, V gene, CDR3 length, CDR3 DNA, CDR3 protein. The D gene is left open where the match is weak. Size is omitted from some rows. Given values are once, few, many or a class for expanded clones.

d_call: NA
j_call: TRBJ2-5
clone_size: NA
v_call: TRBV27
cdr3_length: 14
cdr3_nt: TGTGCCAGCAGTTTAGCCGCAGGGTTAGAGACCCAGTACTTC
cdr3_aa: CASSLAAGLETQYF

d_call: TRBD1
j_call: TRBJ1-5
clone_size: NA
v_call: TRBV6-5
cdr3_length: 14
cdr3_nt: TGTGCCAGCAGAAGACAGGGGGTTAACGAGCCCCAGCATTTT
cdr3_aa: CASRRQGVNEPQHF

d_call: NA
j_call: TRBJ2-5
clone_size: once
v_call: TRBV24-1
cdr3_length: 15
cdr3_nt: TGTGCCACCAGTGATTTGATGGGGCCATCAGAGACCCAGTACTTC
cdr3_aa: CATSDLMGPSETQYF

d_call: NA
j_call: TRBJ1-4
clone_size: NA
v_call: TRBV2
cdr3_length: 14
cdr3_nt: TGTGCCAGCAGCGCGAATGGGGGCCTTGAAAAACTGTTTTTT
cdr3_aa: CASSANGGLEKLFF

d_call: TRBD2
j_call: TRBJ2-1
clone_size: NA
v_call: TRBV5-1
cdr3_length: 16
cdr3_nt: TGCGCCAGCAGCATGGCCCCTAGCGGGGGGAACAATGAGCAGTTCTTC
cdr3_aa: CASSMAPSGGNNEQFF

d_call: TRBD1
j_call: TRBJ2-2
clone_size: NA
v_call: TRBV19
cdr3_length: 16
cdr3_nt: TGTGCCAGTAGGCCGACAGGGGAAACATCCACCGGGGAGCTGTTTTTT
cdr3_aa: CASRPTGETSTGELFF

d_call: NA
j_call: TRBJ1-4
clone_size: once
v_call: TRBV2
cdr3_length: 14
cdr3_nt: TGTGCCAGCAGTGTCAGCGTCCGTGGTGAAAAACTGTTTTTT
cdr3_aa: CASSVSVRGEKLFF

d_call: TRBD1
j_call: TRBJ2-3
clone_size: NA
v_call: TRBV11-2
cdr3_length: 15
cdr3_nt: TGTGCCAGCAGCATGACAGGGGGCCTAGGAGATACGCAGTATTTT
cdr3_aa: CASSMTGGLGDTQYF

d_call: NA
j_call: TRBJ1-6
clone_size: NA
v_call: TRBV28
cdr3_length: 14
cdr3_nt: TGTGCCAGCGAAGGGCCAGGGACTTCTTCACCCCTCCACTTT
cdr3_aa: CASEGPGTSSPLHF

d_call: TRBD1
j_call: TRBJ2-2
clone_size: NA
v_call: TRBV5-6
cdr3_length: 16
cdr3_nt: TGTGCCAGCAGCGCCGGGACAGGGGGCTACACCGGGGAGCTGTTTTTT
cdr3_aa: CASSAGTGGYTGELFF

d_call: NA
j_call: TRBJ1-1
clone_size: NA
v_call: TRBV6-5
cdr3_length: 15
cdr3_nt: TGTGCCAGCAGTACCTCCCTGGGGGGAGACACTGAAGCTTTCTTT
cdr3_aa: CASSTSLGGDTEAFF

d_call: TRBD1
j_call: TRBJ1-6
clone_size: NA
v_call: TRBV10-3
cdr3_length: 16
cdr3_nt: TGTGCCATCAGGGCAGCTGCAGGGGGCGCGGGTTCACCCCTCCACTTT
cdr3_aa: CAIRAAAGGAGSPLHF

d_call: TRBD1
j_call: TRBJ2-7
clone_size: NA
v_call: TRBV19
cdr3_length: 15
cdr3_nt: TGTGCCAGTAGAACGGGACAGGGACAGGGCGACGAGCAGTACTTC
cdr3_aa: CASRTGQGQGDEQYF

d_call: NA
j_call: TRBJ1-1
clone_size: NA
v_call: TRBV27
cdr3_length: 12
cdr3_nt: TGTGCCAGCTCCGACAGGAACACTGAAGCTTTCTTT
cdr3_aa: CASSDRNTEAFF

d_call: TRBD1
j_call: TRBJ2-4
clone_size: NA
v_call: TRBV5-1
cdr3_length: 16
cdr3_nt: TGCGCCAGCGCTCCAAACCAGGGGGCTGCCAAAAACATTCAGTACTTC
cdr3_aa: CASAPNQGAAKNIQYF

d_call: TRBD1
j_call: TRBJ1-2
clone_size: NA
v_call: TRBV5-1
cdr3_length: 15
cdr3_nt: TGCGCCAGCAGCTTGGCCCTTGGACAGGGCCGTGGCTACACCTTC
cdr3_aa: CASSLALGQGRGYTF

d_call: NA
j_call: TRBJ1-5
clone_size: NA
v_call: TRBV2
cdr3_length: 14
cdr3_nt: TGTGCCAGCAGTGTAGGCCGGACAAATCAGCCCCAGCATTTT
cdr3_aa: CASSVGRTNQPQHF

d_call: TRBD2
j_call: TRBJ2-7
clone_size: NA
v_call: TRBV28
cdr3_length: 14
cdr3_nt: TGTGCCAGCAGTGGGGGGGGAGGGATCTACGAGCAGTACTTC
cdr3_aa: CASSGGGGIYEQYF

d_call: TRBD1
j_call: TRBJ2-7
clone_size: NA
v_call: TRBV27
cdr3_length: 12
cdr3_nt: TGTGCCACCAGGACAGGGTCCTACGAGCAGTACTTC
cdr3_aa: CATRTGSYEQYF

d_call: NA
j_call: TRBJ1-5
clone_size: NA
v_call: TRBV6-5
cdr3_length: 15
cdr3_nt: TGTGCCAGCAGTTACCGGTACCGAGGGGGACAGCCCCAGCATTTT
cdr3_aa: CASSYRYRGGQPQHF

d_call: NA
j_call: TRBJ1-1
clone_size: once
v_call: TRBV4-1
cdr3_length: 13
cdr3_nt: TGCGCCAGCAGCCACCCGTTGAGCACTGAAGCTTTCTTT
cdr3_aa: CASSHPLSTEAFF

d_call: TRBD2
j_call: TRBJ2-1
clone_size: once
v_call: TRBV5-4
cdr3_length: 15
cdr3_nt: TGTGCCAGCACCTCCGGGACTAGCGCCTACAATGAGCAGTTCTTC
cdr3_aa: CASTSGTSAYNEQFF

d_call: TRBD1
j_call: TRBJ1-2
clone_size: NA
v_call: TRBV28
cdr3_length: 14
cdr3_nt: TGTGCCAGCAGTCCGTCCGGGACAGGGGATGGCTACACCTTC
cdr3_aa: CASSPSGTGDGYTF

d_call: NA
j_call: TRBJ2-1
clone_size: NA
v_call: TRBV6-5
cdr3_length: 15
cdr3_nt: TGTGCCAGCCTTCGTCAGGGGAACTCCTACAATGAGCAGTTCTTC
cdr3_aa: CASLRQGNSYNEQFF

d_call: TRBD2
j_call: TRBJ2-3
clone_size: few
v_call: TRBV6-5
cdr3_length: 15
cdr3_nt: TGTGCCAGCACCCCAAGCGGGGGGCCGGTAGATACGCAGTATTTT
cdr3_aa: CASTPSGGPVDTQYF

d_call: NA
j_call: TRBJ1-2
clone_size: once
v_call: TRBV5-1
cdr3_length: 14
cdr3_nt: TGCGCCAGCAGGCCGGGGGACCGGGACTATGGCTACACCTTC
cdr3_aa: CASRPGDRDYGYTF

d_call: TRBD1
j_call: TRBJ1-3
clone_size: NA
v_call: TRBV7-2
cdr3_length: 14
cdr3_nt: TGTGCCAGCAGCCTGACAGGGGGCAGAAACACCATATATTTT
cdr3_aa: CASSLTGGRNTIYF

d_call: NA
j_call: TRBJ2-6
clone_size: NA
v_call: TRBV6-6
cdr3_length: 15
cdr3_nt: TGTGCCAGCAGTCCCACAAGCTCTGGGGCCAACGTCCTGACTTTC
cdr3_aa: CASSPTSSGANVLTF

d_call: NA
j_call: TRBJ1-1
clone_size: NA
v_call: TRBV5-5
cdr3_length: 14
cdr3_nt: TGTGCCAGCAGCGCAGGGGATGGGAACACTGAAGCTTTCTTT
cdr3_aa: CASSAGDGNTEAFF

d_call: NA
j_call: TRBJ1-6
clone_size: NA
v_call: TRBV7-9
cdr3_length: 12
cdr3_nt: TGTGCCAGCAAATACAGGAATTCACCCCTCCACTTT
cdr3_aa: CASKYRNSPLHF

d_call: NA
j_call: TRBJ1-3
clone_size: NA
v_call: TRBV7-9
cdr3_length: 14
cdr3_nt: TGTGCCAGCAGCCCCCTCAGGGTCAAAAACACCATATATTTT
cdr3_aa: CASSPLRVKNTIYF

d_call: NA
j_call: TRBJ1-2
clone_size: NA
v_call: TRBV28
cdr3_length: 13
cdr3_nt: TGTGCCAGCAGTTTAGGAGGGTACTATGGCTACACCTTC
cdr3_aa: CASSLGGYYGYTF

d_call: TRBD2
j_call: TRBJ2-3
clone_size: NA
v_call: TRBV4-1
cdr3_length: 18
cdr3_nt: TGCGCCAGCAGCCAAGATCGGCTAGCGGGGGGGGTCACAGATACGCAGTATTTT
cdr3_aa: CASSQDRLAGGVTDTQYF

d_call: TRBD1
j_call: TRBJ1-1
clone_size: once
v_call: TRBV12-3/TRBV12-4
cdr3_length: 11
cdr3_nt: TGTGCCAGCGGCTCAGGGGGTGAAGCTTTCTTT
cdr3_aa: CASGSGGEAFF

d_call: TRBD1
j_call: TRBJ2-2
clone_size: NA
v_call: TRBV5-8
cdr3_length: 16
cdr3_nt: TGTGCCAGCAGCCCCCGAGGGACAGGGATCGCCGGGGAGCTGTTTTTT
cdr3_aa: CASSPRGTGIAGELFF

d_call: NA
j_call: TRBJ1-1
clone_size: NA
v_call: TRBV6-1
cdr3_length: 13
cdr3_nt: TGTGCCAGCAGTGATGGCGGACTGAGCAAAGCTTTCTTT
cdr3_aa: CASSDGGLSKAFF

d_call: TRBD2
j_call: TRBJ2-2
clone_size: NA
v_call: TRBV7-6
cdr3_length: 16
cdr3_nt: TGTGCCAGCAGCTCCGGACTAGCGGCGAACACCGGGGAGCTGTTTTTT
cdr3_aa: CASSSGLAANTGELFF

d_call: NA
j_call: TRBJ1-2
clone_size: NA
v_call: TRBV19
cdr3_length: 14
cdr3_nt: TGTGCCAGTAGTATTCAGGAACTGGGCTATGGCTACACCTTC
cdr3_aa: CASSIQELGYGYTF

d_call: NA
j_call: TRBJ1-5
clone_size: once
v_call: TRBV15
cdr3_length: 14
cdr3_nt: TGTGCCACCAGCAGAGATCAGGGAGGTGAACCCCAGCATTTT
cdr3_aa: CATSRDQGGEPQHF

d_call: TRBD2
j_call: TRBJ2-1
clone_size: NA
v_call: TRBV6-6
cdr3_length: 13
cdr3_nt: TGTGCCAGCAGCCCGGGACTAGCTGGCGAGCAGTTCTTC
cdr3_aa: CASSPGLAGEQFF

d_call: NA
j_call: TRBJ1-6
clone_size: NA
v_call: TRBV5-4
cdr3_length: 14
cdr3_nt: TGTGCCAGCAGCAGTGACAGGTCTAATTCACCCCTCCACTTT
cdr3_aa: CASSSDRSNSPLHF

d_call: NA
j_call: TRBJ2-7
clone_size: NA
v_call: TRBV6-5
cdr3_length: 10
cdr3_nt: TGTGCCAGCCCCTTTTACGAGCAGTACTTC
cdr3_aa: CASPFYEQYF

d_call: TRBD1
j_call: TRBJ1-2
clone_size: NA
v_call: TRBV28
cdr3_length: 15
cdr3_nt: TGTGCCAGCCTCGGTCAGGGGGAATCTTCGAATGGCTACACCTTC
cdr3_aa: CASLGQGESSNGYTF

d_call: TRBD1
j_call: TRBJ1-2
clone_size: NA
v_call: TRBV2
cdr3_length: 14
cdr3_nt: TGTGCCAGCAGGGGACAGGGGGCTAACTATGGCTACACCTTC
cdr3_aa: CASRGQGANYGYTF

d_call: NA
j_call: TRBJ1-2
clone_size: NA
v_call: TRBV24-1
cdr3_length: 13
cdr3_nt: TGTGCCACCAGTGACACGACACCCTATGGCTACACCTTC
cdr3_aa: CATSDTTPYGYTF

d_call: TRBD1
j_call: TRBJ2-3
clone_size: NA
v_call: TRBV15
cdr3_length: 17
cdr3_nt: TGTGCCACCAGCAGCACGGATATCAATCGACAGGGGGATACGCAGTATTTT
cdr3_aa: CATSSTDINRQGDTQYF

d_call: NA
j_call: TRBJ2-1
clone_size: NA
v_call: TRBV18
cdr3_length: 14
cdr3_nt: TGTGCCAGCTCACCAATCCAGGGAAACAATGAGCAGTTCTTC
cdr3_aa: CASSPIQGNNEQFF

d_call: TRBD1
j_call: TRBJ2-1
clone_size: NA
v_call: TRBV2
cdr3_length: 15
cdr3_nt: TGTGCCAGCAGTGAACAGGGGGACGCCTACAATGAGCAGTTCTTC
cdr3_aa: CASSEQGDAYNEQFF

d_call: TRBD2
j_call: TRBJ2-5
clone_size: NA
v_call: TRBV15
cdr3_length: 20
cdr3_nt: TGTGCCACCAGCCGGCGGGGGGGGCGCCGGCGGGAGGGCGGACAAGAGACCCAGTACTTC
cdr3_aa: CATSRRGGRRREGGQETQYF

d_call: TRBD1
j_call: TRBJ1-2
clone_size: NA
v_call: TRBV28
cdr3_length: 14
cdr3_nt: TGTGCCAGCAGTGAGATGGACAGGGCTTGGGGCTACACCTTC
cdr3_aa: CASSEMDRAWGYTF

d_call: NA
j_call: TRBJ1-6
clone_size: NA
v_call: TRBV19
cdr3_length: 14
cdr3_nt: TGTGCCAGTAGTACAGGGACTAGCAATTCACCCCTCCACTTT
cdr3_aa: CASSTGTSNSPLHF

d_call: NA
j_call: TRBJ1-2
clone_size: NA
v_call: TRBV18
cdr3_length: 15
cdr3_nt: TGTGCCAGCTCACCAACTGCGACAGAGCTCTATGGCTACACCTTC
cdr3_aa: CASSPTATELYGYTF

d_call: TRBD2
j_call: TRBJ2-2
clone_size: NA
v_call: TRBV10-3
cdr3_length: 14
cdr3_nt: TGTGCCATCAGGCGGGGGGAAGTGGCCGGGGAGCTGTTTTTT
cdr3_aa: CAIRRGEVAGELFF

d_call: TRBD2
j_call: TRBJ2-1
clone_size: NA
v_call: TRBV27
cdr3_length: 15
cdr3_nt: TGTGCCAGCAGGCAAGCTAGCGGGGATTACAATGAGCAGTTCTTC
cdr3_aa: CASRQASGDYNEQFF

d_call: TRBD1
j_call: TRBJ1-3
clone_size: NA
v_call: TRBV28
cdr3_length: 16
cdr3_nt: TGTGCCAGCATGGGGACAGGAGACCCGAGAGGAAACACCATATATTTT
cdr3_aa: CASMGTGDPRGNTIYF

d_call: TRBD2
j_call: TRBJ2-3
clone_size: NA
v_call: TRBV2
cdr3_length: 16
cdr3_nt: TGTGCCAGCAGTGAACCCCGGGAGGGAATCACAGATACGCAGTATTTT
cdr3_aa: CASSEPREGITDTQYF

d_call: TRBD1
j_call: TRBJ2-7
clone_size: NA
v_call: TRBV6-1
cdr3_length: 17
cdr3_nt: TGTGCCAGCAGTGAAGCTTTTATGGGGGACAGGGACTCCGAGCAGTACTTC
cdr3_aa: CASSEAFMGDRDSEQYF

d_call: NA
j_call: TRBJ1-4
clone_size: NA
v_call: TRBV28
cdr3_length: 15
cdr3_nt: TGTGCCAGCAGTTTCCCGGGGAGATCCACTGAAAAACTGTTTTTT
cdr3_aa: CASSFPGRSTEKLFF